The sample holds a few counts of the clone carrying this TCR beta chain. Its antigen remains unidentified. The data derive from a study of beta chain features in type 1 diabetes. The study, taken as a whole, reports: Shorter templates may be favored by PCR, equally so in patients and controls. Within the patient group, naive, central memory and Treg TCRB repertoires appeared more similar to each other than within healthy donors. For Type 1 diabetes patients, all four CD4+ subsets carried TCRB CDR3s that were moderately but significantly shorter. The VDJ junctions of type 1 diabetes patients carried fewer insertions and more deletions.

Since all of the isolated RNA was reverse transcribed, expressed TCRB transcripts were what got sequenced. Sequenced naive, central memory and regulatory T cell samples produced an average of roughly 3.5 million reads. Sequencing was performed with immunoSEQ multiplex PCR; in TCRdb, only in-frame clones are kept and a portion is missing. The sample records more than 150,000 clones, approximately 8.7% being singletons. Germline loops: CDR1 MNHNS, CDR2 SASEGT. The CDR3 spans 14 residues. The V end lost 7 bases, the J end lost 5 bases, and 17 bases lay between the germline ends. The rearrangement links TRBV6-1 to TRBJ2-5; no clear D. The sample was central memory CD4+ T cells from blood. This clonotype was obtained from a young woman with type 1 diabetes. Here the CDR3 DNA reads TGTGCCAGCAAACCTGGCTGGAGTATGGAGACCCAGTACTTC. It specifies CASKPGWSMETQYF.